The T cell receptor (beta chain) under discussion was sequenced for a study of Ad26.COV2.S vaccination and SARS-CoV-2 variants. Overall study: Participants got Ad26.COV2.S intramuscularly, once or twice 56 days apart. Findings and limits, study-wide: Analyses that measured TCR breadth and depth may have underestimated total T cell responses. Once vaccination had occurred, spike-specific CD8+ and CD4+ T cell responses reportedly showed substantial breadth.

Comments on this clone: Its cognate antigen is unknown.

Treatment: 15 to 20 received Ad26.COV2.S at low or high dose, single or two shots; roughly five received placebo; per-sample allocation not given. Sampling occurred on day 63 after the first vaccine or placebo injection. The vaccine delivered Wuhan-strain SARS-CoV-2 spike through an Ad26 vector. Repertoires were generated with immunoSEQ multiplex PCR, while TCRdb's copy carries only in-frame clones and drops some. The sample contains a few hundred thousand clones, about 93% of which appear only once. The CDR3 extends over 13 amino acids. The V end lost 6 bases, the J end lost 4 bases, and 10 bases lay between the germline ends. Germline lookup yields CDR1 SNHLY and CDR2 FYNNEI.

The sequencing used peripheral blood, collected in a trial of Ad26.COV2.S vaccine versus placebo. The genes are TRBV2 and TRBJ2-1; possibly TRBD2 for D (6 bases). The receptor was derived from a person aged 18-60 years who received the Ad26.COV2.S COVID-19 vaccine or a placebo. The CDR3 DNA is TGTGCCAGCAGGCTAGCGCCATACAATGAGCAGTTCTTC. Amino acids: CASRLAPYNEQFF.